The clone carrying this TCR beta chain appeared once. One end of the junction varies from germline; a read error may be responsible. These data come from a study of blood T cell repertoires in COVID-19. The V gene's germline CDR1 is LNHDA and CDR2 SQIVND (reference sequence). The CDR3 extends over 15 amino acids. Assay: immunoSEQ multiplex PCR; the TCRdb copy retains only in-frame clones and omits some. The data contain more than 200,000 clones, around 86% of them singletons. Specimen: PBMCs or T cells enriched from blood (not recorded which). The clonotype originates from a man aged 35-49 years who had recovered from COVID-19. V usage is TRBV19 and J usage is TRBJ1-1; D remains ambiguous. The CDR3 spells CASSMIWASNSEAFF. The CDR3 coding sequence is TGTGCCAGTAGTATGATTTGGGCGTCTAACAGTGAAGCTTTCTTT. The full variable domain, in which reference TRBV19 and TRBJ1-1 provide the parts outside the CDR3, is DGGITQSPKYLFRKEGQNVTLSCEQNLNHDAMYWYRQDPGQGLRLIYYSQIVNDFQKGDIAEGYSVSREKKESFPLTVTSAQKNPTAFYLCASSMIWASNSEAFFGQGTRLTVV.